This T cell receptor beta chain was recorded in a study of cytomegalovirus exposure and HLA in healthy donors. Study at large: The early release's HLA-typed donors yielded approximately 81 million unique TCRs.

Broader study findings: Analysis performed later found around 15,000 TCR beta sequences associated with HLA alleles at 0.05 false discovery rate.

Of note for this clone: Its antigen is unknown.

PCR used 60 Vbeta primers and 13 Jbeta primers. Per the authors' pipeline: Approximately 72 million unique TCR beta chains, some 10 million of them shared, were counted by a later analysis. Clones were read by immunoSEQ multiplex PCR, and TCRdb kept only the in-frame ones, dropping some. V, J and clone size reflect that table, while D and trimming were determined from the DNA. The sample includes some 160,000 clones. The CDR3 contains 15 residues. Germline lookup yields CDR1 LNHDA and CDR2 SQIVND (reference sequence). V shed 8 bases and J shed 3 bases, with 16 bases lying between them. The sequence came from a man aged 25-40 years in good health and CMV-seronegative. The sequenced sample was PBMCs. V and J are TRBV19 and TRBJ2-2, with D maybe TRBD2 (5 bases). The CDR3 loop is CASRKIQRYTGELFF. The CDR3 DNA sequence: TGTGCCAGTCGGAAGATCCAGCGGTACACCGGGGAGCTGTTTTTT.